A selection of T cell receptor beta chains follows, all from one sample in a study of blood T cell repertoires in COVID-19. TCRdb keeps only in-frame clones here, not all; method: immunoSEQ multiplex PCR. The table records some 150,000 clones, approximately 90% of them present only once. Sequences were obtained from peripheral blood. These receptors originate from a woman aged 45-65 years with active or convalescent COVID-19. Each CDR3 is given without its conserved first and last residue. D genes are given only for firm matches.

>TRBV2|TRBJ2-7|TRBD1
ASSGPGQGARQY
>TRBV4-3|TRBJ1-1|TRBD1
ASSQGSGGRTF
>TRBV6-5|TRBJ1-2|TRBD1
ASSFLQGYGYT
>TRBV19|TRBJ1-2|-
ASSVSPEGYGYT
>TRBV9|TRBJ2-3|TRBD2
ASSRQTSGGLDTQY
>TRBV27|TRBJ1-2|TRBD1
ASSPETGANYGYT
>TRBV28|TRBJ1-2|TRBD1
ASSPRDSLDGYT
>TRBV7-3|TRBJ1-5|-
ASSLTPSQVPVQPQH
>TRBV10-1|TRBJ1-5|-
ASSEVIRGDNQPQH
>TRBV7-9|TRBJ1-4|TRBD1
ASSIRQGTYEKLF
>TRBV27|TRBJ2-1|TRBD2
ASRPPSGSFRNEQF
>TRBV27|TRBJ1-5|TRBD1
ASSLGTGGQPQH
>TRBV5-1|TRBJ2-3|TRBD1
ASSFGQGATDTQY
>TRBV15|TRBJ2-5|TRBD2
ATSRPGVAGRETQY
>TRBV30|TRBJ1-3|-
AWRRPSGNTIY
>TRBV7-9|TRBJ1-2|TRBD1
ASSLTGQGGEGYT
>TRBV28|TRBJ1-5|-
ASSPLLQPQH
>TRBV7-2|TRBJ2-1|TRBD2
ASSSLSGVGYNEQF
>TRBV5-4|TRBJ2-7|TRBD2
ASSLAGGYSYEQY
>TRBV4-1|TRBJ2-7|TRBD2
ASSQVLGLAGPYEQY
>TRBV28|TRBJ1-2|-
ASSSDGGLAPNYGYT
>TRBV2|TRBJ2-7|TRBD2
ASSRTSGGTYEQY
>TRBV6-2/TRBV6-3|TRBJ1-2|-
ASSSYRDSNYGYT
>TRBV5-1|TRBJ2-2|-
ASRAPNTGELF
>TRBV19|TRBJ2-6|TRBD1
ASNKDRASGANVLT
>TRBV9|TRBJ2-3|-
ASSVNPRGTDTQY
>TRBV2|TRBJ2-5|TRBD1
ASSVDRGRETQY
>TRBV5-1|TRBJ2-3|-
ASSPRRDTSNTDTQY
>TRBV15|TRBJ2-4|-
ATSRGRSHPAAKNIQY
>TRBV3-1/TRBV3-2|TRBJ2-2|-
ASSLAIGELF
>TRBV28|TRBJ1-1|-
ASTIGGGIGKAEAF
>TRBV6-2/TRBV6-3|TRBJ2-7|TRBD1
ASSRTGGVYEQY
>TRBV4-1|TRBJ1-1|TRBD1
ASSLRIGQVNTEAF
>TRBV4-1|TRBJ2-2|-
ASSQGGRGLSVGELF
>TRBV4-2|TRBJ2-1|TRBD1
ASSRSGGGEQF
>TRBV23-1|TRBJ1-5|-
ASKPDTNAPGNQPQH
>TRBV5-1|TRBJ1-4|-
ASSWTVQEKKLF
>TRBV30|TRBJ2-1|TRBD2
AWSRTGTSGERQF
>TRBV7-3|TRBJ2-3|TRBD2
ASSLALAGPSDTQY
>TRBV6-5|TRBJ1-1|TRBD1
ASRPGQVFTEAF
>TRBV18|TRBJ1-1|TRBD1
ASSDNRGGTEAF
>TRBV6-6|TRBJ2-7|TRBD1
ASRTRGHEQY
>TRBV3-1/TRBV3-2|TRBJ2-6|-
ASSQQTGANVLT